Below are 14 T cell receptor beta chains sequenced from a single sample in a study of blood T cells in healthy people across ages. The authors ran a second PCR of about 6 to 11 cycles using a sample-barcoded 5' primer and a J-beta primer mix. MiXCR was run by TCRdb on the 5' RACE reads, yielding one entry per CDR3 protein. Seen here are 700,000 to 900,000 distinct CDR3 sequences, approximately 24% observed once, and the top ten hold 3%. These data are also associated with another study on T cells of mothers and their children.

Sequenced: blood. The receptors stem from a boy aged 5-17 years in good health.

The V gene is TRBV12-3 or TRBV12-4, the J gene TRBJ2-1; the match to TRBD2 covers 9 bases. The J call may be wrong; the DNA end is better matched by TRBJ2-5. CDR3 length equals 16 residues. CDR3 DNA: TGTGCCAGCAGTTTAGCCGGGCTAGCGGGGCGAGAGACCCAGTACTTC. This gives the protein CASSLAGLAGRETQYF.

This clonotype was picked up a small number of times. This sequence joins TRBV7-9 and TRBJ2-3, with 9 bases that match TRBD2. The V and J ends lost 6 bases and 2 bases, in that order; junction bases with no gene match: 12. Per the germline V gene, CDR1 is SEHNR and CDR2 is FQNEAQ (reference sequence). The CDR3 totals 17 residues. The CDR3 region is CASSPRRSGGSTDTQYF. CDR3 in DNA: TGTGCCAGCAGTCCCCGGAGGAGCGGGGGGTCCACAGATACGCAGTATTTT.

In this sample, this clonotype turned up a few times. The chain has TRBV12-3 or TRBV12-4 and TRBJ2-1; the match to TRBD1 covers 8 bases. Germline trimming cut 3 bases from V and 8 bases from J; bases unmatched to any gene: 9. The length of the CDR3 is 15 residues. CDR3 in amino acids: CASSLRRGLWDEQFF. CDR3 sequence (DNA): TGTGCCAGCAGTTTGCGCAGGGGGCTTTGGGATGAGCAGTTCTTC.

This clonotype was counted a few times. The chain employs TRBV6-5 and TRBJ1-2, with TRBD1 identical over 8 bases. The trim removed 8 bases at V and 7 bases at J, leaving 12 bases unmatched. Germline CDR1 MNHEY, CDR2 SVGAGI. This CDR3 has 14 residues. CDR3 nucleotides: TGTGCCAGCTCCCGGGACAGGCCAGGCCCTGGCTACACCTTC. Translation gives CASSRDRPGPGYTF.

This clonotype was found a few times. This chain uses TRBV6-5 with TRBJ2-2; 9 bases match TRBD1. V shed 6 bases, J shed 1 base, and the junction held 3 bases outside the gene matches. CDR1 and CDR2 from the germline V gene are MNHEY and SVGAGI. This CDR3 spans 15 amino acids. The chain's CDR3 is CASRRQGVNTGELFF. CDR3 DNA sequence: TGTGCCAGCAGGCGACAGGGGGTGAACACCGGGGAGCTGTTTTTT.

The chain joins TRBV5-1 to TRBJ2-5, with D possibly being TRBD2 (6 bases). The CDR3 is 15 residues long. V was clipped by 0 bases and J by 5 bases, with 14 bases between them. Germline V gene sequence: CDR1 SGHRS, CDR2 YFSETQ. The CDR3 DNA follows: TGCGCCAGCAGCTTGGACGGAGGGGAGAGTGAGACCCAGTACTTC. It is translated as CASSLDGGESETQYF.

This sequence joins TRBV6-2 or TRBV6-3 and TRBJ2-3; tentatively, D is TRBD1 (6 bases). The CDR3 has 12 amino acids. Trimming shortened V by 5 bases and J by 6 bases, and 9 bases separated the two germline ends. Looked up from germline, CDR1 is MNHEY and CDR2 is SVGEGT. CDR3 nucleotides: TGTGCCAGCAGTCGCGACAGGGATACGCAGTATTTT. Translation gives CASSRDRDTQYF.

The chain has TRBV10-3 and TRBJ2-1; TRBD1 aligns across 9 bases. The J segment lost 0 bases and the V segment lost 6 bases, leaving 12 bases of the junction unmatched. The germline CDR1 and CDR2 sequences are ENHRY and SYGVKD. The CDR3 consists of 18 residues. The CDR3 nucleotides are TGTGCCATCAGGGGAGGGACAGGGATAGGAGGCTCCTACAATGAGCAGTTCTTC. Its translation is CAIRGGTGIGGSYNEQFF.

As to this clonotype: The CDR3 carries no conserved terminal phenylalanine or tryptophan, so it likely arises from a read error. The gene calls are TRBV11-2 and TRBJ1-1, with D unclear. Trimming stripped 0 bases from V and 4 bases from J, with 12 bases between. The CDR3 contains 15 residues. Per germline, CDR1 SGHAT and CDR2 FQNNGV. The CDR3 is CASSLDQKGGTEAFS. Written as DNA, the CDR3 is TGTGCCAGCAGCTTAGATCAAAAGGGCGGCACTGAAGCTTTCTCT.

This clonotype has a handful of counts. Germline is not matched at one junction end, which may reflect a read error. V usage is TRBV24-1 and J usage is TRBJ2-7; a weak D match, TRBD1 (7 bases). This CDR3 is 16 amino acids long. Germline CDR1 is KGHDR and CDR2 is SFDVKD. CDR3 protein: CATSGVRGQGGFEQFF. DNA for the CDR3: TGTGCCACCAGTGGGGTGAGGGGGCAGGGAGGATTTGAGCAATTCTTC.

V and J are TRBV5-1 and TRBJ2-1; D possibly corresponds to TRBD1 (5 bases). Germline V gene data show CDR1 as SGHRS and CDR2 as YFSETQ. The CDR3 covers 15 residues. V shed 2 bases and J shed 5 bases, with 14 bases lying between them. CDR3 loop: CASSLRAGWDNEQFF. In nucleotides, the CDR3 is TGCGCCAGCAGCTTAAGGGCAGGGTGGGACAATGAGCAGTTCTTC.

This clonotype was counted only a few times. The genes are TRBV5-1 and TRBJ1-2; TRBD1 might be the D (5 bases). The CDR3 spans 15 residues. The V and J ends lost 3 bases and 3 bases respectively, with 15 bases between them. Germline CDR1 SGHRS, CDR2 YFSETQ. For the CDR3, the DNA is TGCGCCAGCAGCTGGGAGGGGAGGAAGGACTATGGCTACACCTTC. Protein sequence: CASSWEGRKDYGYTF.

The table lists this clonotype with a few counts. The chain joins TRBV20-1 to TRBJ2-5; either TRBD1 or TRBD2 may fit D (5 bases each). There are 18 residues in the CDR3. Germline V gene data show CDR1 as DFQATT and CDR2 as SNEGSKA (reference sequence). With 5 bases removed from V and 2 bases from J, the gap between germline ends came to 27 bases. This CDR3 reads CSASGASRVLREQETQYF. As DNA, the CDR3 is TGCAGTGCTTCCGGGGCGTCGCGAGTCCTGAGAGAACAAGAGACCCAGTACTTC.

The rearrangement uses TRBV6-5 and TRBJ1-4, with D possibly being TRBD1 (5 bases). The germline CDR1 and CDR2 sequences are MNHEY and SVGAGI. The CDR3 extends over 13 amino acids. V lost 6 bases and J lost 8, with 13 bases in between. This chain's CDR3 is CASRLRRGEKLFF. CDR3 coding DNA: TGTGCCAGCAGACTTCGACGGGGGGAAAAACTGTTTTTT.